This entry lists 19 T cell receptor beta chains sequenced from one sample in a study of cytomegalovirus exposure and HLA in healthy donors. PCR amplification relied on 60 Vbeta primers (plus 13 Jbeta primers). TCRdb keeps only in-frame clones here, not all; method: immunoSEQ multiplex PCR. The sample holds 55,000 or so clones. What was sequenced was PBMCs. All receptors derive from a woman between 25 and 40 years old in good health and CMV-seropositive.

The CDR3 loop reads CASGQGEQPQHF. As DNA, the CDR3 is TGTGCCAGCGGACAGGGTGAACAGCCCCAGCATTTT. The chain has TRBV6-5 and TRBJ1-5; 8 bases are shared with TRBD1. CDR1 is MNHEY, CDR2 SVGAGI, per germline. After removal of 8 bases from V and 7 bases from J, the junction contained 4 bases not matched to a gene. The CDR3 has 12 amino acids.

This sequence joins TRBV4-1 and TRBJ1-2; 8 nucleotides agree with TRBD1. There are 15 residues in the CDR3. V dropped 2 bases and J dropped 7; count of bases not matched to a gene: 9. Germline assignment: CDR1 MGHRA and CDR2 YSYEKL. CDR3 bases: TGCGCCAGCAGCCAACCCTGGGCACAGGGGGGTGGCTACACCTTC. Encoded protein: CASSQPWAQGGGYTF.

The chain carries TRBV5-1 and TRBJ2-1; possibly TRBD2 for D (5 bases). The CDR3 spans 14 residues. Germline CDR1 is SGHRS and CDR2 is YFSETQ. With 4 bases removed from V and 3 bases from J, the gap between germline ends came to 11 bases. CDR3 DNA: TGCGCCAGCAGCCCGTCGAGGGACTACAATGAGCAGTTCTTC. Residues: CASSPSRDYNEQFF.

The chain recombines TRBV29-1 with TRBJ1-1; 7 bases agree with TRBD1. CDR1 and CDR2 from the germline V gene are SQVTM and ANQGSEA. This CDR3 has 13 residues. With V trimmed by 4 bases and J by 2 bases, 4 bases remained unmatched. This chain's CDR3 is CSVAGQPNTEAFF. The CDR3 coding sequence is TGCAGCGTTGCGGGACAGCCCAACACTGAAGCTTTCTTT.

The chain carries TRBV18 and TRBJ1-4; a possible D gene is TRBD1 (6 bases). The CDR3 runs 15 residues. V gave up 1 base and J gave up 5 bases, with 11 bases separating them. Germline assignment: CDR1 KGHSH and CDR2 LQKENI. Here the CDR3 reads CASSPQGDLNEKLFF. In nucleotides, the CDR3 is TGTGCCAGCTCACCACAGGGGGACCTAAATGAAAAACTGTTTTTT.

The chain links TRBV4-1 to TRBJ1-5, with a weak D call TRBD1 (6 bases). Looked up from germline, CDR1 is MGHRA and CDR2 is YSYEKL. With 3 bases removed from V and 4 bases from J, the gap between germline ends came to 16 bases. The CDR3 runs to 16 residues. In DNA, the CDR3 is TGCGCCAGCAGCCATTTAGACAGCCAGGGGAATCAGCCCCAGCATTTT. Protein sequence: CASSHLDSQGNQPQHF.

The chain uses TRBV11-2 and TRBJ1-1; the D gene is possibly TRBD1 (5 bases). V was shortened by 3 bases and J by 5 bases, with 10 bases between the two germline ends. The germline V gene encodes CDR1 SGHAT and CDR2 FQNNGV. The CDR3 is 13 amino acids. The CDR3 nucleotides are TGTGCCAGCAGCTTTGGGGGGGGGACTGAAGCTTTCTTT. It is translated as CASSFGGGTEAFF. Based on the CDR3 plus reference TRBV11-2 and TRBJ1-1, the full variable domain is EAGVAQSPRYKIIEKRQSVAFWCNPISGHATLYWYQQILGQGPKLLIQFQNNGVVDDSQLPKDRFSAERLKGVDSTLKIQPAKLEDSAVYLCASSFGGGTEAFFGQGTRLTVV.

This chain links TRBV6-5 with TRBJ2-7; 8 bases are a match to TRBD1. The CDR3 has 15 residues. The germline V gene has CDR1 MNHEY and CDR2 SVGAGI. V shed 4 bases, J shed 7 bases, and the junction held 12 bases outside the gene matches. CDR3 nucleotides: TGTGCCAGCAGTTCCCCGGACAGGGCCGATGGGGAGCAGTACTTC. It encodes CASSSPDRADGEQYF.

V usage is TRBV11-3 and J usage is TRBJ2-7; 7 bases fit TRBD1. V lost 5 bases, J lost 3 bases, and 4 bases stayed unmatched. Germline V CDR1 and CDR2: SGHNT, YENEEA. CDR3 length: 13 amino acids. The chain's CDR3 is CASSDRDSYEQYF. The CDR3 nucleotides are TGTGCCAGCAGCGACCGGGACAGCTACGAGCAGTACTTC.

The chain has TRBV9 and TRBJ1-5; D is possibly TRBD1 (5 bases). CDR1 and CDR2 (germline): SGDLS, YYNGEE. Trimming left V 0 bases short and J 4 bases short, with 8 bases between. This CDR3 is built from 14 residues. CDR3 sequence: CASSVGAGNQPQHF. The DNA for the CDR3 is TGTGCCAGCAGCGTAGGGGCAGGGAATCAGCCCCAGCATTTT.

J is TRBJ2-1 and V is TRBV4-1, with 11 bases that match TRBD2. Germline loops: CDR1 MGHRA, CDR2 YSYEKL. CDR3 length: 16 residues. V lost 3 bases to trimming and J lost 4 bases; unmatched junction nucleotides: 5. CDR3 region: CASSQILAGAYNEQFF. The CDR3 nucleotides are TGCGCCAGCAGCCAGATACTAGCGGGGGCGTACAATGAGCAGTTCTTC.

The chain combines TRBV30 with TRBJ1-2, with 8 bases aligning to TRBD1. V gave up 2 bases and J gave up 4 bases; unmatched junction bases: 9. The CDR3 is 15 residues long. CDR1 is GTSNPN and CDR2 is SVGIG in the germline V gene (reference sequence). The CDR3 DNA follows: TGTGCCTGGAGTCCCCCCGGACAGGGTCGCTATGGCTACACCTTC. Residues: CAWSPPGQGRYGYTF.

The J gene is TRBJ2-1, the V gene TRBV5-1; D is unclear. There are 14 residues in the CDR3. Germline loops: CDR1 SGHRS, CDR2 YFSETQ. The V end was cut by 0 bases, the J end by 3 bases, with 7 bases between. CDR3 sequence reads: CASSLESNYNEQFF. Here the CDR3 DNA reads TGCGCCAGCAGCTTGGAGTCTAACTACAATGAGCAGTTCTTC.

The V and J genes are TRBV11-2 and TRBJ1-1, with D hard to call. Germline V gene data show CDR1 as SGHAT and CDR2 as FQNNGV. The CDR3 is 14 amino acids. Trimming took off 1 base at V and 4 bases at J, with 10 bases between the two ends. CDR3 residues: CASSLVGRGTEAFF. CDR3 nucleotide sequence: TGTGCCAGCAGCTTAGTCGGGCGGGGCACTGAAGCTTTCTTT.

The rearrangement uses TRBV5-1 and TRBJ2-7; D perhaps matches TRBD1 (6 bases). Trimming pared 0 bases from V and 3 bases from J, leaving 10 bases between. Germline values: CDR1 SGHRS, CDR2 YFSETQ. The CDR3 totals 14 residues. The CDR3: CASSLATGNYEQYF. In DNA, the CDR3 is TGCGCCAGCAGCTTGGCAACAGGGAACTACGAGCAGTACTTC.

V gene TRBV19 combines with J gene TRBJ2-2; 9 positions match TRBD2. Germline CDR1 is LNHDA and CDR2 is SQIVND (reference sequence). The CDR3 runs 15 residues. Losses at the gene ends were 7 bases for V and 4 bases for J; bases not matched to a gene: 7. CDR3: CASTREGFGTGELFF. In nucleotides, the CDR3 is TGTGCCAGTACGCGGGAGGGTTTCGGCACCGGGGAGCTGTTTTTT. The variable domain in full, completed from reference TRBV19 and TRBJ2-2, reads DGGITQSPKYLFRKEGQNVTLSCEQNLNHDAMYWYRQDPGQGLRLIYYSQIVNDFQKGDIAEGYSVSREKKESFPLTVTSAQKNPTAFYLCASTREGFGTGELFFGEGSRLTVL.

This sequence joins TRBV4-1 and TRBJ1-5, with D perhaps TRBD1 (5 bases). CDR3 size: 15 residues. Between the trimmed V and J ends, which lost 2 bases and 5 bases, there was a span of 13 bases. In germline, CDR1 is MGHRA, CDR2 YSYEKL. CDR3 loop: CASSQTTVYDQPQHF. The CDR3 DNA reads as TGCGCCAGCAGCCAAACGACAGTCTATGATCAGCCCCAGCATTTT.

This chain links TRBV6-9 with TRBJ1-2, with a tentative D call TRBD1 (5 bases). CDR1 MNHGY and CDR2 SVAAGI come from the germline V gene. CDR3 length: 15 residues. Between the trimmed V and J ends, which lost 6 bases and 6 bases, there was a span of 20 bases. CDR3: CASSLRGGTEDGYTF. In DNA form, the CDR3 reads TGTGCCAGCAGCCTGCGGGGGGGGACTGAGGATGGCTACACCTTC.

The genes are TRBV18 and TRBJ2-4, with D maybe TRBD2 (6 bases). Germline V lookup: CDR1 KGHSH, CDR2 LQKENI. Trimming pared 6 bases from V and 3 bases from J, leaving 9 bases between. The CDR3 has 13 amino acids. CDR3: CASSPSDKNIQYF. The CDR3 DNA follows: TGTGCCAGCTCCCCTAGCGACAAAAACATTCAGTACTTC. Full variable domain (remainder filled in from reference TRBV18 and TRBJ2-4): NAGVMQNPRHLVRRRGQEARLRCSPMKGHSHVYWYRQLPEEGLKFMVYLQKENIIDESGMPKERFSAEFPKEGPSILRIQQVVRGDSAAYFCASSPSDKNIQYFGAGTRLSVL.